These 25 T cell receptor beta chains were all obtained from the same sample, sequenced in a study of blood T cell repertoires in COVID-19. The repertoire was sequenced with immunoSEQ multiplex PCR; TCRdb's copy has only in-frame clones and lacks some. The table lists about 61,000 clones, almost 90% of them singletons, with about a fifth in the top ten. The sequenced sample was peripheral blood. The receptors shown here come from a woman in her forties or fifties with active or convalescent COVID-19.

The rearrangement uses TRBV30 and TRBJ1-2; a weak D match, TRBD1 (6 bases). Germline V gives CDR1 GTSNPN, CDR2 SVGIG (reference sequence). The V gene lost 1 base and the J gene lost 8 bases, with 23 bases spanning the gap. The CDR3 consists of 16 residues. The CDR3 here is CAWSGAGTTNPPGYTF. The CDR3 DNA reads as TGTGCCTGGAGTGGAGCCGGGACAACTAACCCCCCCGGCTACACCTTC.

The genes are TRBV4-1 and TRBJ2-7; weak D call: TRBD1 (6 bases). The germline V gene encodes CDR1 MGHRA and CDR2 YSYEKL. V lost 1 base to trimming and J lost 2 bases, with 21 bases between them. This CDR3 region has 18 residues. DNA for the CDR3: TGCGCCAGCAGCCAAGGTGAATTCCGGGACACATTTACCTACGAGCAGTACTTC. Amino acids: CASSQGEFRDTFTYEQYF.

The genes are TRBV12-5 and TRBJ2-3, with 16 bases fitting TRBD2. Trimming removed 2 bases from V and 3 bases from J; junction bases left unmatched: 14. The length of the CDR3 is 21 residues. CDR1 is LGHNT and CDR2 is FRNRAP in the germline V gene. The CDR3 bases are TGTGCTAGTGGTTTGCTAACGGGACTAGCGGGAGGGCCGCGAAGGACAGATACGCAGTATTTT. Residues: CASGLLTGLAGGPRRTDTQYF.

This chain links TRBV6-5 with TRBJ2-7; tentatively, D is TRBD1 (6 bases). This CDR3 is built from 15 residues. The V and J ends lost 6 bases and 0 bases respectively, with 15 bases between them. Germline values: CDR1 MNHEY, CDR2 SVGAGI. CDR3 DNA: TGTGCCAGCAGCACGACAGGTCCCCTCTCCTACGAGCAGTACTTC. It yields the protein CASSTTGPLSYEQYF.

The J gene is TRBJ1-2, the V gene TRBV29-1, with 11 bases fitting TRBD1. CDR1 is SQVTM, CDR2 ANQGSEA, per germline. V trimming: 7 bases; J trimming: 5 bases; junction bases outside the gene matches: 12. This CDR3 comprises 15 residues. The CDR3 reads CSAMDRGRSSYGYTF. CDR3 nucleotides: TGCAGCGCCATGGACAGGGGGCGTAGCTCATATGGCTACACCTTC.

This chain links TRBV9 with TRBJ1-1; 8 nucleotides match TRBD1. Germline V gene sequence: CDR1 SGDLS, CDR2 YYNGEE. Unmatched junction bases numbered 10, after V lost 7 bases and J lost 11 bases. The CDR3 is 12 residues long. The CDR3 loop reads CASAQGAGEAFF. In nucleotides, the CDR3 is TGTGCCAGCGCTCAGGGGGCGGGGGAGGCTTTCTTT. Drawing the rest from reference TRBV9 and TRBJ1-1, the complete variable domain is DSGVTQTPKHLITATGQRVTLRCSPRSGDLSVYWYQQSLDQGLQFLIQYYNGEERAKGNILERFSAQQFPDLHSELNLSSLELGDSALYFCASAQGAGEAFFGQGTRLTVV.

CDR3 region: CASSLWGLSNEQFF. CDR3 nucleotides: TGCGCCAGCAGCTTGTGGGGGCTTTCCAATGAGCAGTTCTTC. The V call is TRBV5-1, the J call TRBJ2-1; maybe TRBD1 (6 bases). Germline CDR1 SGHRS, CDR2 YFSETQ. CDR3 length: 14 amino acids. Between the trimmed V and J ends, which lost 1 base and 6 bases, there was a span of 11 bases.

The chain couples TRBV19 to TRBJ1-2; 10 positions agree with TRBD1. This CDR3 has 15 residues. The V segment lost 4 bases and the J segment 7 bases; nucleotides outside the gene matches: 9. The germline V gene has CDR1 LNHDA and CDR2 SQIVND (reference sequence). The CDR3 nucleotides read TGTGCCAGTAGTAGATCTGGACAGGGGGTGAGTGGCTACACCTTC. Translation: CASSRSGQGVSGYTF.

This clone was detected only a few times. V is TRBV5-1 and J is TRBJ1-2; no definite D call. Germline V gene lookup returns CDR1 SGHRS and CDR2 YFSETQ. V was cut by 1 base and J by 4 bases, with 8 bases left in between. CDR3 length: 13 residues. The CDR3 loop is CASSLTAIYGYTF. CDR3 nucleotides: TGCGCCAGCAGCTTGACCGCGATCTATGGCTACACCTTC.

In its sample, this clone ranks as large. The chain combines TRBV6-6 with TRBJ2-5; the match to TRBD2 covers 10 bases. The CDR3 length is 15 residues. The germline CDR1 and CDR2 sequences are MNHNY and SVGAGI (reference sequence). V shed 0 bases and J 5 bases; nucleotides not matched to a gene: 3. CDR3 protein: CASSYSSGRRETQYF. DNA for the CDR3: TGTGCCAGCAGTTACTCTAGCGGGAGGAGGGAGACCCAGTACTTC.

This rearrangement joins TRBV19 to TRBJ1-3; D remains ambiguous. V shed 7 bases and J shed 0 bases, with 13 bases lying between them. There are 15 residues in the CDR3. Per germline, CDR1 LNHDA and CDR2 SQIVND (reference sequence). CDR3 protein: CASTFAPSSGNTIYF. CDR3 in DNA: TGTGCCAGTACCTTCGCACCCAGCTCTGGAAACACCATATATTTT.

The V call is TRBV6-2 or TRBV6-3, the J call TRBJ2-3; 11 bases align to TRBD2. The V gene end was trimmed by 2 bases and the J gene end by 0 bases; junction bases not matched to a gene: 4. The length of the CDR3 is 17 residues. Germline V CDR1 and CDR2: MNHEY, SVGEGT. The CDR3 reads CASSYERTSGSTDTQYF. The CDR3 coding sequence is TGTGCCAGCAGTTACGAAAGGACTAGCGGGAGCACAGATACGCAGTATTTT.

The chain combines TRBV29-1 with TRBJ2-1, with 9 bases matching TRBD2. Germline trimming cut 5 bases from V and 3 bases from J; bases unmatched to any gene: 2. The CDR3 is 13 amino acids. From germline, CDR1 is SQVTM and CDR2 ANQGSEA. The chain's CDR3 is CSVRLADYNEQFF. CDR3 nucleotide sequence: TGCAGCGTTCGACTAGCGGACTACAATGAGCAGTTCTTC.

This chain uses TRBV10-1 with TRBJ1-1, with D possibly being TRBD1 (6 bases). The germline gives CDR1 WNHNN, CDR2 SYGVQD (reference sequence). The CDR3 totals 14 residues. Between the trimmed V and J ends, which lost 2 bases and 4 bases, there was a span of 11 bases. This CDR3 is CASSEAGAGTEAFF. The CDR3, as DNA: TGCGCCAGCAGTGAGGCAGGGGCGGGCACTGAAGCTTTCTTT.

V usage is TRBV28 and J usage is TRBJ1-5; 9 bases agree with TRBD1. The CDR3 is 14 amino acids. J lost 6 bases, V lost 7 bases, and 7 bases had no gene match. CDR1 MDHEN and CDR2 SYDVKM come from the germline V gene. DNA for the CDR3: TGTGCCAGCACCCGACAGGGGGGAGGTCAGCCCCAGCATTTT. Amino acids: CASTRQGGGQPQHF.

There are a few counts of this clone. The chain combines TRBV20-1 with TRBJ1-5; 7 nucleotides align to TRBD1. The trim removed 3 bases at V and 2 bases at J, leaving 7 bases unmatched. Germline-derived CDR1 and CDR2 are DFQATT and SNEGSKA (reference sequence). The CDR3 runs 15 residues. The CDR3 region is CSASSTGMGNQPQHF. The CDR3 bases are TGCAGTGCTAGTTCGACAGGGATGGGCAATCAGCCCCAGCATTTT.

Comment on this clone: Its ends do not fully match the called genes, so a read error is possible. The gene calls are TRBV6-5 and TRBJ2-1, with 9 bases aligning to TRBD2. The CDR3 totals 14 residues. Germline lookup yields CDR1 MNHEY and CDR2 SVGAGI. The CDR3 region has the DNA TGTACCAGCAAAGGCGCGGGAGGGCCGGGTGAGCAGTTCTTC. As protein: CTSKGAGGPGEQFF.

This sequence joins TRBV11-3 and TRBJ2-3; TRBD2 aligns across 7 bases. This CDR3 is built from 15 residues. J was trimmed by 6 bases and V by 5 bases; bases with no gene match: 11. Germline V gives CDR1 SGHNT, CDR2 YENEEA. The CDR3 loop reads CASSRRLAEGDTQYF. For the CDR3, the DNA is TGTGCCAGCAGCCGTCGACTAGCTGAGGGTGATACGCAGTATTTT.

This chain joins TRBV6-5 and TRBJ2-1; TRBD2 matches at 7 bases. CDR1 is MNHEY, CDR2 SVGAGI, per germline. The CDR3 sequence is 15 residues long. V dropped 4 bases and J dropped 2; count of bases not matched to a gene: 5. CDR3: CASSLRREPYNEQFF. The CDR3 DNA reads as TGTGCCAGCAGTTTAAGGCGGGAGCCCTACAATGAGCAGTTCTTC.

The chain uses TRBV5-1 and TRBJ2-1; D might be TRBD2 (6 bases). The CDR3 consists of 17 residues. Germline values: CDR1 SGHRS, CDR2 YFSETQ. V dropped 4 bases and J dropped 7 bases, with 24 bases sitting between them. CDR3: CASSVYPTSGFSNEQFF. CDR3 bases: TGCGCCAGCAGCGTATACCCGACGAGCGGGTTTTCTAATGAGCAGTTCTTC.

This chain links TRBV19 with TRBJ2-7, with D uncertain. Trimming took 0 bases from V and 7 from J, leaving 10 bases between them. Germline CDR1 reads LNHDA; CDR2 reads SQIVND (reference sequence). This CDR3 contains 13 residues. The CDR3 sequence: CASSIDLPREQYF. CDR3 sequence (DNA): TGTGCCAGTAGTATAGATTTGCCCCGGGAGCAGTACTTC.

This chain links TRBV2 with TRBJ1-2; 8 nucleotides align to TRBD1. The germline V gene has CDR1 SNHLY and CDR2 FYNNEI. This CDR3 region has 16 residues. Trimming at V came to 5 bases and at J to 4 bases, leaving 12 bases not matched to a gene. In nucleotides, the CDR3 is TGTGCCAGCAGTCGAAGACAGGGGATAAACTCCTATGGCTACACCTTC. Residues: CASSRRQGINSYGYTF.

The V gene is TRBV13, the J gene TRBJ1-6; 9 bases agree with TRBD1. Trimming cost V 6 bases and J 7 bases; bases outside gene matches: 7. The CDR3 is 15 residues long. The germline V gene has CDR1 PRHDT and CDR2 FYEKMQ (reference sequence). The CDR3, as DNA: TGTGCCAGCAGTCGCGGACAGGGGAGGAATTCACCCCTCCACTTT. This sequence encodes CASSRGQGRNSPLHF. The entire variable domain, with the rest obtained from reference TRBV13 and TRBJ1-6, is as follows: AAGVIQSPRHLIKEKRETATLKCYPIPRHDTVYWYQQGPGQDPQFLISFYEKMQSDKGSIPDRFSAQQFSDYHSELNMSSLELGDSALYFCASSRGQGRNSPLHFGNGTRLTVT.

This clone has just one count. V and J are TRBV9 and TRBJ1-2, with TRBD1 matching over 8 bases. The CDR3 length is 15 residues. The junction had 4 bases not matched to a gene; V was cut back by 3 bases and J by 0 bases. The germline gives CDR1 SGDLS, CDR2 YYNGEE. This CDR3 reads CASSEDRVSNYGYTF. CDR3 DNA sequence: TGTGCCAGCAGCGAGGACAGGGTTTCTAACTATGGCTACACCTTC.

The CDR3 loop reads CASSRTIERGTQYF. CDR3 nucleotides: TGTGCCAGCAGTAGGACTATCGAAAGAGGGACCCAGTACTTC. The V and J genes are TRBV28 and TRBJ2-5; tentatively, D is TRBD2 (6 bases). There are 14 residues in the CDR3. V lost 5 bases and J lost 7, with 17 bases in between. Germline-derived CDR1 and CDR2 are MDHEN and SYDVKM.